The 22 T cell receptor beta chains reported below all come from one sample, sequenced in a study of blood T cell repertoires in COVID-19. Data came from immunoSEQ multiplex PCR; TCRdb stores just in-frame clones and leaves some out. Of 350,000 to 450,000 clones listed, around 89% are singletons. Sequencing was performed on peripheral blood. All receptors come from a middle-aged woman with COVID-19, enrolled during active disease.

The gene calls are TRBV7-8 and TRBJ2-3; D may be TRBD2 (6 bases). This CDR3 comprises 17 residues. V lost 4 bases and J lost 2, with 19 bases in between. Germline V lookup: CDR1 SGHVS, CDR2 FQNEAQ. CDR3 in amino acids: CASSSKDGGRYTDTQYF. In DNA form, the CDR3 reads TGTGCCAGCAGCTCAAAGGACGGAGGGAGGTACACAGATACGCAGTATTTT.

This clone was picked up one time. This sample also contains other DNA sequences that code for the same CDR3. The V call is TRBV24-1, the J call TRBJ1-1, with 11 bases identical to TRBD1. The CDR3 is made up of 15 amino acids. The V segment lost 2 bases and the J segment 3 bases; nucleotides outside the gene matches: 1. Germline V gene data show CDR1 as KGHDR and CDR2 as SFDVKD. CDR3 amino acids: CATSDSGQGDTEAFF. In DNA form, the CDR3 reads TGTGCCACCAGTGATTCGGGACAGGGGGACACTGAAGCTTTCTTT.

J is TRBJ2-7 and V is TRBV27; TRBD1 is a possible D gene (5 bases). The V gene lost 3 bases and the J gene lost 4 bases, with 16 bases spanning the gap. CDR1 is MNHEY, CDR2 SMNVEV, per germline (reference sequence). This CDR3 region has 15 residues. CDR3 DNA: TGTGCCAGCAGTTTGTTTCAGGGTGGCGTTTACGAGCAGTACTTC. As protein: CASSLFQGGVYEQYF.

This clone occurred once. The chain carries TRBV6-5 and TRBJ1-5; maybe TRBD1 (6 bases). The V end lost 10 bases, the J end lost 7 bases, and 11 bases lay between the germline ends. Germline lookup yields CDR1 MNHEY and CDR2 SVGAGI. This CDR3 is built from 11 residues. In DNA, the CDR3 is TGTGCCACCGAACAGGGACAGCCCCAGCATTTT. This gives the protein CATEQGQPQHF.

CDR3 coding DNA: TGTGCCAGCAGCCGGCCGACAGGGGAGGGCACTGAAGCTTTCTTT. Its translation: CASSRPTGEGTEAFF. The V gene is TRBV5-4, the J gene TRBJ1-1, with 8 bases identical to TRBD1. The germline gives CDR1 SGHNT, CDR2 YYREEE (reference sequence). There are 15 residues in the CDR3. After removal of 4 bases from V and 4 bases from J, the junction contained 9 bases not matched to a gene.

The V and J genes are TRBV9 and TRBJ2-5; TRBD2 agrees at 13 bases. V shed 0 bases, J shed 2 bases, and the junction held 10 bases outside the gene matches. CDR1 is SGDLS and CDR2 is YYNGEE in the germline V gene. The CDR3 has 19 residues. The CDR3 region has the DNA TGTGCCAGCAGCGTAGCTACGAGGACTAGCGGGGGCCCTCAAGAGACCCAGTACTTC. As protein: CASSVATRTSGGPQETQYF.

The chain carries TRBV27 and TRBJ1-2; 8 nucleotides line up with TRBD1. CDR3 length: 15 amino acids. V gave up 6 bases and J gave up 5 bases; unmatched junction bases: 11. The germline V gene encodes CDR1 MNHEY and CDR2 SMNVEV (reference sequence). The CDR3 region has the DNA TGTGCCAGCAGCCCCTCGGACAGGGTTCGGTATGGCTACACCTTC. This sequence encodes CASSPSDRVRYGYTF.

This chain joins TRBV10-3 and TRBJ1-1; 7 bases fit TRBD1. Germline V gene lookup returns CDR1 ENHRY and CDR2 SYGVKD. CDR3 size: 14 residues. The trim removed 6 bases at V and 5 bases at J, leaving 9 bases unmatched. The CDR3 is CAIRTRDRETEAFF. The CDR3 DNA is TGTGCCATCAGGACGAGGGACAGAGAGACTGAAGCTTTCTTT.

The chain carries TRBV12-3 or TRBV12-4 and TRBJ2-1; weak D call: TRBD2 (6 bases). The CDR3 has 12 amino acids. Trimming shortened V by 7 bases and J by 5 bases, and 9 bases separated the two germline ends. CDR3 amino acids: CASTEGHNEQFF. Written as DNA, the CDR3 is TGTGCCAGCACGGAGGGCCACAATGAGCAGTTCTTC.

The CDR3 region is CASRLRQVGYGYTF. The CDR3 nucleotides read TGTGCCAGCAGGCTAAGACAGGTTGGCTATGGCTACACCTTC. The rearrangement joins TRBV2 to TRBJ1-2; D possibly corresponds to TRBD1 (6 bases). The CDR3 is made up of 14 amino acids. CDR1 and CDR2 from the germline V gene are SNHLY and FYNNEI. V was shortened by 6 bases and J by 4 bases, with 15 bases between the two germline ends.

A word on this clone: This CDR3 is also generated by other DNA sequences in the sample. The V gene is TRBV7-2, the J gene TRBJ1-1; D is undetermined. The V gene lost 1 base and the J gene lost 1 base, with 7 bases spanning the gap. CDR3 size: 14 residues. Germline V gives CDR1 SGHTA, CDR2 FQGNSA. The CDR3 nucleotides read TGTGCCAGCAGCTTAGAACCGGGGAACACTGAAGCTTTCTTT. The encoded protein is CASSLEPGNTEAFF.

This chain connects TRBV15 to TRBJ2-5, with 9 nucleotides matching TRBD1. The CDR3 totals 14 residues. Trimming removed 7 bases from V and 5 bases from J; junction bases left unmatched: 8. Germline assignment: CDR1 LNHNV and CDR2 YYDKDF (reference sequence). CDR3 sequence: CATTRTGVGETQYF. CDR3 coding DNA: TGTGCCACCACGAGGACAGGGGTTGGGGAGACCCAGTACTTC.

The chain employs TRBV7-2 and TRBJ1-1; D is undetermined. The germline gives CDR1 SGHTA, CDR2 FQGNSA. The germline V and J ends were trimmed by 0 bases and 8 bases, with 10 bases remaining between them. CDR3 size: 13 residues. CDR3 DNA sequence: TGTGCCAGCAGCTTAGCGGGAGGGTCCGAAGCTTTCTTT. It translates to CASSLAGGSEAFF.

The chain carries TRBV7-2 and TRBJ2-1; D possibly corresponds to TRBD2 (5 bases). This CDR3 has 15 amino acids. CDR1 is SGHTA and CDR2 is FQGNSA in the germline V gene. Trimming removed 1 base at V and 2 bases at J, with 9 bases between. The CDR3 is CASSLGRAAYNEQFF. The CDR3 DNA follows: TGTGCCAGCAGCTTAGGGCGGGCGGCCTACAATGAGCAGTTCTTC. The full variable domain, rest sourced from reference TRBV7-2 and TRBJ2-1, is GAGVSQSPSNKVTEKGKDVELRCDPISGHTALYWYRQSLGQGLEFLIYFQGNSAPDKSGLPSDRFSAERTGGSVSTLTIQRTQQEDSAVYLCASSLGRAAYNEQFFGPGTRLTVL.

The gene calls are TRBV5-4 and TRBJ2-3; tentatively, D is TRBD1 (6 bases). Germline V gene sequence: CDR1 SGHNT, CDR2 YYREEE (reference sequence). V was clipped by 4 bases and J by 2 bases, with 11 bases between them. CDR3 length: 14 amino acids. This chain's CDR3 is CASSQGPHTDTQYF. In DNA form, the CDR3 reads TGTGCCAGCAGCCAGGGGCCTCACACAGATACGCAGTATTTT.

The genes are TRBV7-9 and TRBJ2-3, with TRBD2 matching over 9 bases. The CDR3 runs 16 residues. The germline gives CDR1 SEHNR, CDR2 FQNEAQ (reference sequence). The V gene end was trimmed by 2 bases and the J gene end by 5 bases; junction bases not matched to a gene: 8. CDR3: CASSLRRGGRRDTQYF. CDR3 nucleotide sequence: TGTGCCAGCAGCTTAAGGCGGGGGGGCCGAAGAGATACGCAGTATTTT.

The chain is built from TRBV6-1 and TRBJ1-5; D might be TRBD1 (5 bases). Germline V gene lookup returns CDR1 MNHNS and CDR2 SASEGT. V shed 1 base and J shed 9 bases, with 10 bases lying between them. This CDR3 spans 13 amino acids. The chain's CDR3 is CASSEVGTGPQHF. In DNA form, the CDR3 reads TGTGCCAGCAGTGAAGTTGGAACAGGGCCCCAGCATTTT.

The rearrangement uses TRBV28 and TRBJ1-6; 9 bases line up with TRBD1. The CDR3 sequence is 15 residues long. The V and J ends lost 6 bases and 7 bases, in that order; junction bases with no gene match: 7. Germline V gene lookup returns CDR1 MDHEN and CDR2 SYDVKM. CDR3 DNA: TGTGCCAGCAGCAGTCGACAGGGGGGAAATTCACCCCTCCACTTT. Its translation: CASSSRQGGNSPLHF.

The chain carries TRBV29-1 and TRBJ2-7; a weak D match, TRBD2 (5 bases). Germline CDR1 reads SQVTM; CDR2 reads ANQGSEA. V lost 3 bases, J lost 7 bases, and 16 bases lay in between. This CDR3 region has 13 residues. The CDR3: CSVDRGKAGEQYF. The CDR3 region has the DNA TGCAGCGTTGACCGGGGTAAGGCAGGAGAGCAGTACTTC.

CDR3 bases: TGTGCCAGCACCGACAGGGGCCAGTATGGCTACACCTTC. It yields the protein CASTDRGQYGYTF. The chain has TRBV28 and TRBJ1-2, with TRBD1 matching 8 bases. The germline V gene encodes CDR1 MDHEN and CDR2 SYDVKM. The CDR3 consists of 13 residues. V lost 7 bases and J lost 5; bases outside the gene matches: 6.

The chain employs TRBV7-9 and TRBJ1-3; the match to TRBD1 covers 10 bases. The CDR3 runs to 17 residues. V shed 4 bases, J shed 2 bases, and the junction held 8 bases outside the gene matches. In germline, CDR1 is SEHNR, CDR2 FQNEAQ (reference sequence). CDR3 bases: TGTGCCAGCAGCTCCCGAAAAGGGACAGGGGCTGGAAACACCATATATTTT. This translates into CASSSRKGTGAGNTIYF.

The rearrangement uses TRBV5-4 and TRBJ1-2; TRBD1 agrees at 10 bases. The CDR3 loop spans 17 amino acids. Trimming at V came to 0 bases and at J to 3 bases, leaving 8 bases not matched to a gene. Germline CDR1 and CDR2: SGHNT and YYREEE (reference sequence). The CDR3 bases are TGTGCCAGCAGCTTGGCCGAAAGACAGGGGGCTGACTATGGCTACACCTTC. Amino acid sequence: CASSLAERQGADYGYTF.